A single sample is the source of the 2 T cell receptor beta chains below, sequenced in a study of naive and memory T cell subsets. Two oligonucleotides, mixed equimolar, formed the beta constant-region primer covering TRBC1 and TRBC2. The ligated cDNA underwent four PCR rounds using SP2 and nested alpha and beta constant-region primers. TCRdb used MiXCR to reprocess the UMI-ligation and nested PCR reads, holding one entry per CDR3 protein. The sample lists tens of thousands of distinct CDR3 sequences, about 18% occurring once. Source material: effector memory CD4+ T cells from blood. Regarding subset: effector memory, CD45RA- CD27-. All receptors come from a human donor in good health.

The table lists this clonotype with many counts. This chain links TRBV25-1 with TRBJ2-1; TRBD1 aligns across 7 bases. The CDR3 covers 15 residues. From germline, CDR1 is MGHDK and CDR2 SYGVNS. V was clipped by 3 bases and J by 4 bases; unmatched bases: 6. CDR3 amino acids: CASSDTQGWYNEQFF. For the CDR3, the DNA is TGTGCCAGCAGTGACACACAGGGGTGGTACAATGAGCAGTTCTTC.

This clonotype was detected ten times or more. The genes are TRBV7-9 and TRBJ1-5, with TRBD1 matching over 8 bases. This CDR3 contains 16 residues. Germline values: CDR1 SEHNR, CDR2 FQNEAQ (reference sequence). Losses at the gene ends were 5 bases for V and 1 base for J; bases not matched to a gene: 7. In nucleotides, the CDR3 is TGTGCCAGCAGCCGATTTGGACAGGGCAGCAATCAGCCCCAGCATTTT. Its protein is CASSRFGQGSNQPQHF.